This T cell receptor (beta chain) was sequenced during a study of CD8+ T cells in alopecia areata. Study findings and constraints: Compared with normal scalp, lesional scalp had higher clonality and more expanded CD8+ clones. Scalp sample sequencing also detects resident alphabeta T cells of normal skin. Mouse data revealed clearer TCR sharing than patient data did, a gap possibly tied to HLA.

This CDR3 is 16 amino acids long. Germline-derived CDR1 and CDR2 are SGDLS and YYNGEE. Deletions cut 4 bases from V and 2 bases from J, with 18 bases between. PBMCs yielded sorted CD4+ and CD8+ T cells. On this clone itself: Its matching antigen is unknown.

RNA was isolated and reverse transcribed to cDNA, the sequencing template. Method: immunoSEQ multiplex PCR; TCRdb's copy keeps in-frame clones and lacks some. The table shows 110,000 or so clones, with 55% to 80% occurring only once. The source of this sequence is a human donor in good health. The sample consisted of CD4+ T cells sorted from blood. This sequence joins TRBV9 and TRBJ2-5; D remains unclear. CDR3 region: CASSPDDRGFQETQYF. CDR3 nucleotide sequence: TGTGCCAGCAGCCCTGACGACCGAGGTTTTCAAGAGACCCAGTACTTC.